The 27 T cell receptor beta chains reported below all come from one sample, sequenced in a study of response to subunit inactivated influenza vaccine. TCRdb itself ran the RT-PCR reads through MiXCR, one entry per CDR3 protein. The repertoire holds 500,000 to 550,000 distinct CDR3 sequences, with more than 7% as singletons. The sequencing here drew on PBMCs from blood, taken roughly 24 months after vaccination. These receptors all come from a man aged 45 to 75 who received an inactivated influenza vaccine.

This clonotype is labeled as large (0.1 to 1%). The J gene is TRBJ1-5, the V gene TRBV4-3; tentative D call: TRBD1 (5 bases). Germline V gene lookup returns CDR1 LGHNA and CDR2 YSLEER. Trimming removed 2 bases from V and 0 bases from J, with 14 bases in between. CDR3 length: 17 amino acids. Written as DNA, the CDR3 is TGCGCCAGCAGCCAATCGGCTGGGACGTCTAGCAATCAGCCCCAGCATTTT. Encoded protein: CASSQSAGTSSNQPQHF.

This clonotype was detected a few times. The rearrangement uses TRBV12-3 or TRBV12-4 and TRBJ2-3; a possible D gene is TRBD2 (5 bases). The V gene lost 2 bases and the J gene lost 8 bases, with 8 bases spanning the gap. The CDR3 runs to 12 residues. The CDR3 DNA follows: TGTGCCAGCAGTTTAAGGGCGGGTACGCAGTATTTT. Translating gives CASSLRAGTQYF.

The chain joins TRBV20-1 to TRBJ2-7; D perhaps matches TRBD2 (6 bases). The CDR3 spans 14 residues. Trimming stripped 6 bases from V and 2 bases from J, with 17 bases between. The germline gives CDR1 DFQATT, CDR2 SNEGSKA (reference sequence). This chain's CDR3 is CSATRMGGTYEQYF. In nucleotides, the CDR3 is TGCAGTGCCACCCGAATGGGGGGTACCTACGAGCAGTACTTC.

V is TRBV24-1 and J is TRBJ2-3, with D perhaps matching TRBD1 (6 bases). Germline V CDR1 and CDR2: KGHDR, SFDVKD. V lost 0 bases and J lost 5, with 14 bases in between. The CDR3 is 16 residues long. In DNA form, the CDR3 reads TGTGCCACCAGTGATTTGGGCAGGGGCACAAAAGATACGCAGTATTTT. Translation: CATSDLGRGTKDTQYF.

This clonotype occurred a few times. The V call is TRBV7-9, the J call TRBJ2-3, with D possibly being TRBD2 (5 bases). V gave up 3 bases and J gave up 1 base, with 11 bases separating them. In germline, CDR1 is SEHNR, CDR2 FQNEAQ (reference sequence). This CDR3 comprises 15 residues. The CDR3 here is CASSLGARGTDTQYF. In DNA form, the CDR3 reads TGTGCCAGCAGCTTGGGAGCGAGGGGCACAGATACGCAGTATTTT.

There are many counts of this clonotype. This chain links TRBV20-1 with TRBJ1-6; D gene unclear. Germline CDR1 is DFQATT and CDR2 is SNEGSKA (reference sequence). This CDR3 comprises 13 residues. Deletions cut 0 bases from V and 7 bases from J, with 7 bases between. CDR3 protein: CSARDFPNSPLHF. The CDR3 nucleotides are TGCAGTGCTAGAGATTTTCCAAATTCACCCCTCCACTTT.

This clonotype was counted a few times. This chain links TRBV20-1 with TRBJ2-5; 11 bases agree with TRBD2. V lost 0 bases to trimming and J lost 2 bases; unmatched junction nucleotides: 5. The CDR3 extends over 16 amino acids. Germline CDR1 DFQATT, CDR2 SNEGSKA (reference sequence). CDR3 amino acids: CSARDLLAGAQETQYF. The CDR3 bases are TGCAGTGCTAGAGATCTACTAGCGGGAGCTCAAGAGACCCAGTACTTC.

This clonotype occurred many times. The chain joins TRBV4-3 to TRBJ1-2; weak D call: TRBD1 (5 bases). Germline loops: CDR1 LGHNA, CDR2 YSLEER. The ends were cut back, 0 bases at V and 1 base at J, with 12 bases in the middle. This CDR3 spans 16 amino acids. CDR3 residues: CASSQDRAGINYGYTF. The CDR3 DNA reads as TGCGCCAGCAGCCAAGATAGGGCAGGGATTAACTATGGCTACACCTTC.

The rearrangement uses TRBV28 and TRBJ2-1; TRBD2 agrees at 7 bases. Germline V gene data show CDR1 as MDHEN and CDR2 as SYDVKM. After removal of 7 bases from V and 6 bases from J, the junction contained 12 bases not matched to a gene. There are 15 residues in the CDR3. This CDR3 reads CASTLGGDAGNEQFF. CDR3 coding DNA: TGTGCCAGCACCTTGGGAGGGGACGCAGGCAATGAGCAGTTCTTC.

This clonotype has a count of ten or more. This chain links TRBV5-1 with TRBJ2-2, with 7 bases that match TRBD1. The CDR3 loop spans 16 amino acids. V lost 2 bases, J lost 6 bases, and 10 bases stayed unmatched. Germline assignment: CDR1 SGHRS and CDR2 YFSETQ. CDR3 sequence reads: CASSLYLIGTAGELFF. CDR3 bases: TGCGCCAGCAGCTTATACTTAATCGGGACAGCCGGGGAGCTGTTTTTT.

The chain joins TRBV5-1 to TRBJ2-1, with 9 bases identical to TRBD1. V trimming: 0 bases; J trimming: 6 bases; junction bases outside the gene matches: 7. Germline V gene sequence: CDR1 SGHRS, CDR2 YFSETQ. The CDR3 consists of 16 residues. The CDR3 is CASSLGGTGFFNEQFF. The CDR3 bases are TGCGCCAGCAGCTTGGGTGGGACAGGGTTTTTCAATGAGCAGTTCTTC.

This clonotype showed up just a few times. J is TRBJ1-2 and V is TRBV14, with TRBD1 identical over 9 bases. Germline V gene sequence: CDR1 SGHDN, CDR2 FVKESK. This CDR3 contains 14 residues. CDR3 nucleotide sequence: TGTGCTTCACCGGGACAGGGTAATTCAGGCGGCTACACCTTC. Translating it yields CASPGQGNSGGYTF.

This clonotype has more than one count but fewer than ten. The chain carries TRBV12-3 or TRBV12-4 and TRBJ2-7; the match to TRBD2 covers 7 bases. V gave up 1 base and J gave up 6 bases; unmatched junction bases: 18. The CDR3 runs 18 residues. The CDR3 DNA follows: TGTGCCAGCAGTTTAGGGGGTTGGGGAGGGCCTCGGGGAGCCGAGCAGTACTTC. As protein: CASSLGGWGGPRGAEQYF.

V and J are TRBV20-1 and TRBJ2-7; D is ambiguous. CDR1 DFQATT and CDR2 SNEGSKA come from the germline V gene (reference sequence). The CDR3 runs 15 residues. Trimming left V 7 bases short and J 3 bases short, with 22 bases between. CDR3 nucleotides: TGCAGTGTGGCTTCCGGGTGGCCCCTGGACTACGAGCAGTACTTC. This gives the protein CSVASGWPLDYEQYF.

Only a few counts were recorded for this clonotype. This sequence joins TRBV7-2 and TRBJ1-4, with TRBD1 matching over 7 bases. J lost 6 bases, V lost 1 base, and 8 bases had no gene match. This CDR3 is 16 amino acids long. The germline V gene has CDR1 SGHTA and CDR2 FQGNSA. DNA of the CDR3: TGTGCCAGCAGCTTAGTGTCAGGGGGAGTAGATGAAAAACTGTTTTTT. As protein: CASSLVSGGVDEKLFF.

In this sample, this clonotype turned up a few times. The rearrangement joins TRBV29-1 to TRBJ2-7, with 7 bases matching TRBD1. V trimming: 0 bases; J trimming: 1 base; junction bases outside the gene matches: 9. The CDR3 contains 16 residues. Per germline, CDR1 SQVTM and CDR2 ANQGSEA. The DNA of the CDR3 is TGCAGCGTTGAAGAAATTCGACGGGGACAGTCCTACGAGCAGTACTTC. As protein: CSVEEIRRGQSYEQYF.

For this clonotype: A much larger clone lies a single base off, so this may be a read error. This sequence joins TRBV9 and TRBJ1-2; D is unclear. The CDR3 extends over 13 amino acids. Trimming removed 0 bases from V and 2 bases from J, with 5 bases in between. The V gene's germline CDR1 is SGDLS and CDR2 YYNGEE. CDR3 in DNA: TGTGCCAGCAGCGTAGGGGTCAACTATGGCTACACCTTC. Amino acid sequence: CASSVGVNYGYTF.

This clonotype was detected ten times or more. The chain has TRBV28 and TRBJ2-7, with 8 positions matching TRBD1. CDR1 and CDR2 from the germline V gene are MDHEN and SYDVKM. This CDR3 region has 16 residues. V trimming: 4 bases; J trimming: 1 base; junction bases outside the gene matches: 9. The DNA for the CDR3 is TGTGCCAGCAGTTCAAACACAGGGGGAAGGTCCTACGAGCAGTACTTC. The encoded protein is CASSSNTGGRSYEQYF.

This clonotype was recorded many times. J is TRBJ1-1 and V is TRBV7-9; TRBD1 might be the D (5 bases). The length of the CDR3 is 16 residues. CDR1 is SEHNR, CDR2 FQNEAQ, per germline (reference sequence). Trimming pared 5 bases from V and 0 bases from J, leaving 16 bases between. CDR3 region: CASSRFSTEMNTEAFF. CDR3 coding DNA: TGTGCCAGCAGCCGCTTTTCGACAGAAATGAACACTGAAGCTTTCTTT.

The V gene is TRBV6-1, the J gene TRBJ1-3, with D uncertain. CDR3 length equals 14 residues. CDR1 and CDR2 (germline): MNHNS, SASEGT. V lost 6 bases, J lost 4 bases, and 13 bases lay in between. The chain's CDR3 is CASRTVPEGNTIYF. CDR3 DNA sequence: TGTGCCAGCAGAACCGTCCCGGAGGGAAACACCATATATTTT.

In its sample, this clonotype was seen many times. The V gene is TRBV4-3, the J gene TRBJ1-2; 9 bases agree with TRBD1. With 4 bases clipped from V and 3 bases from J, the junction kept 0 bases outside the gene matches. CDR3 length: 13 amino acids. Germline V CDR1 and CDR2: LGHNA, YSLEER. In DNA form, the CDR3 reads TGCGCCAGCAGCCGGACAGGGGACTATGGCTACACCTTC. It translates to CASSRTGDYGYTF.

This clonotype was picked up many times. The J gene is TRBJ2-2, the V gene TRBV9, with a tentative D call TRBD1 (6 bases). This CDR3 is 18 amino acids long. The germline gives CDR1 SGDLS, CDR2 YYNGEE. V dropped 3 bases and J dropped 4 bases, with 22 bases sitting between them. The CDR3 spells CASSEGTTRHRSTGELFF. The DNA of the CDR3 is TGTGCCAGCAGCGAGGGGACAACCCGGCATCGGTCCACCGGGGAGCTGTTTTTT.

This clonotype was seen more than once but under ten times. This sequence joins TRBV20-1 and TRBJ2-5; D is unclear. Trimming stripped 0 bases from V and 3 bases from J, with 11 bases between. Germline V CDR1 and CDR2: DFQATT, SNEGSKA (reference sequence). This CDR3 is 14 amino acids long. The CDR3: CSARDLGREETQYF. CDR3 nucleotide sequence: TGCAGTGCTAGAGATCTAGGACGGGAAGAGACCCAGTACTTC.

This clonotype was recorded at least ten times. V is TRBV6-2 or TRBV6-3 and J is TRBJ2-1, with 8 bases fitting TRBD2. Germline assignment: CDR1 MNHEY and CDR2 SVGEGT. V was pared by 7 bases and J by 3 bases, with 8 bases of the junction left unmatched. The CDR3 has 15 amino acids. The CDR3 DNA reads as TGTGCCAGCAACAACGGGAGGGAGAGCTACAATGAGCAGTTCTTC. It is translated as CASNNGRESYNEQFF.

The table lists this clonotype with many counts. V and J are TRBV12-3 or TRBV12-4 and TRBJ2-7; tentatively, D is TRBD1 (5 bases). The length of the CDR3 is 14 residues. Trimming pared 3 bases from V and 6 bases from J, leaving 15 bases between. The CDR3 nucleotides read TGTGCCAGCAGTTTGGTGTTGGGAAGGGGCGAGCAGTACTTC. Protein: CASSLVLGRGEQYF.

V usage is TRBV10-3 and J usage is TRBJ1-1, with D uncertain. Germline assignment: CDR1 ENHRY and CDR2 SYGVKD. The CDR3 has 15 amino acids. Trimming took 0 bases from V and 3 from J, leaving 11 bases between them. The CDR3 nucleotides read TGTGCCATCAGTGAGTCGGTACCCTTCTACACTGAAGCTTTCTTT. This gives the protein CAISESVPFYTEAFF.

This chain links TRBV2 with TRBJ2-2; no reliable D call. CDR1 is SNHLY, CDR2 FYNNEI, per germline. The CDR3 is 13 residues long. V lost 2 bases to trimming and J lost 5 bases, with 6 bases between them. Written as DNA, the CDR3 is TGTGCCAGCAGTGAAAGCCCAACCGGGGAGCTGTTTTTT. Translation: CASSESPTGELFF.